This TCR beta chain was retrieved from a study of radiotherapy plus CTLA-4 blockade in lung cancer. General study points: According to reports, early shifts in blood T cell clones, alongside interferon-beta, forecast response most accurately.

Germline V gene data show CDR1 as MNHEY and CDR2 as SMNVEV (reference sequence). The length of the CDR3 is 18 residues. V trimming: 2 bases; J trimming: 0 bases; junction bases outside the gene matches: 8. Only in-frame clones appear in the TCRdb table, and some are missing; sequencing was by immunoSEQ multiplex PCR. The sample lists approximately 47,000 clones, approximately 62% occurring once. Concerning this clone: Antigen unknown.

The chain couples TRBV27 to TRBJ2-1; 9 bases agree with TRBD2. The clonotype originates from a human donor with non-small cell lung cancer who had a partial response to radiotherapy plus ipilimumab. Sequencing was performed on peripheral blood, taken from a patient treated with radiotherapy plus ipilimumab. This CDR3 is CASSLRIAGAFSYNEQFF. CDR3 sequence (DNA): TGTGCCAGCAGTTTACGTATAGCGGGGGCTTTCTCCTACAATGAGCAGTTCTTC.